At least ten counts were recorded for the clone carrying this T cell receptor (beta chain). Its antigen is still unknown. This record comes from a study of T-cell reconstitution after alpha-beta-depleted transplantation in children. Whole-study findings and limits: Several hundred expanded graft clones reportedly supplied alpha-beta T cells about two months after transplant. Some patients' high day-60 TCRbeta diversity was attributed to recipient cells surviving conditioning. T-cell numbers and diversity one year post-transplant derived largely from freshly generated T cells.

During its preparation, the TCRbeta library received unique molecular identifiers. TCRdb recomputed calls from the PCR reads with MiXCR, one row per CDR3 protein. The data hold 400,000 to 550,000 distinct CDR3 sequences, with over 9.5% observed a single time. Trimming took off 6 bases at V and 2 bases at J, with 11 bases between the two ends. The V gene's germline CDR1 is SQVTM and CDR2 ANQGSEA. The CDR3 runs to 13 residues. The sequencing used PBMCs, collected before TCRalphabeta/CD19-depleted stem cell transplant. This clonotype was obtained from a child aged 2 to 15 with inherited bone marrow failure, due to receive a stem cell transplant. This chain connects TRBV29-1 to TRBJ1-3; D is possibly TRBD1 (5 bases). CDR3 region: CSVGDFAGNTIYF. The CDR3 DNA is TGCAGCGTGGGGGACTTCGCTGGAAACACCATATATTTT.